The sequence of this T cell receptor beta chain was determined in a study of shared clonotypes between healthy human individuals. Overall study findings and caveats: Naive subsets typically showed greater estimated richness than memory subsets.

The CDR3 covers 19 residues. Germline assignment: CDR1 LGHNA and CDR2 YNFKEQ. The V end lost 1 base, the J end lost 2 bases, and 24 bases lay between the germline ends. About this clone itself: The antigen is unknown.

TCRdb keeps only in-frame clones here, not all; method: immunoSEQ multiplex PCR. Seen here are 650,000 to 800,000 clones, approximately 90% observed once, and the top ten hold approximately 24%. CD45RO-negative, CCR7-selected cells formed the naive CD8 fraction, which excluded terminally differentiated effector memory CD45RA+ cells. This chain uses TRBV4-2 with TRBJ2-7; D gene uncertain. The source material was naive CD8+ T cells sorted from blood. This TCR was recovered from a man younger than 40 in good health. The CDR3 protein is CASSQGVAFIPAWAYEQYF. CDR3 DNA sequence: TGTGCCAGCAGCCAAGGGGTGGCTTTTATACCCGCCTGGGCCTACGAGCAGTACTTC.